The source of this TCR beta chain is a study of control samples from healthy donors and cancer patients. Sequenced by immunoSEQ multiplex PCR; TCRdb stores in-frame clones only, minus some. The table lists over 100,000 clones, 90% of them singletons. This clone was observed a few times. The material sequenced was blood. The origin of this receptor is a human donor in good health. The donor label of this sample is uncertain.

CDR3 nucleotides: TGTGCCAGCAGCTCCACCCGGGCAGGGGGAAATCAGCCCCAGCATTTT. The encoded protein is CASSSTRAGGNQPQHF. V is TRBV6-6 and J is TRBJ1-5; 7 nucleotides line up with TRBD1. The CDR3 runs 16 residues. With 6 bases clipped from V and 4 bases from J, the junction kept 12 bases outside the gene matches. The V gene's germline CDR1 is MNHNY and CDR2 SVGAGI (reference sequence).